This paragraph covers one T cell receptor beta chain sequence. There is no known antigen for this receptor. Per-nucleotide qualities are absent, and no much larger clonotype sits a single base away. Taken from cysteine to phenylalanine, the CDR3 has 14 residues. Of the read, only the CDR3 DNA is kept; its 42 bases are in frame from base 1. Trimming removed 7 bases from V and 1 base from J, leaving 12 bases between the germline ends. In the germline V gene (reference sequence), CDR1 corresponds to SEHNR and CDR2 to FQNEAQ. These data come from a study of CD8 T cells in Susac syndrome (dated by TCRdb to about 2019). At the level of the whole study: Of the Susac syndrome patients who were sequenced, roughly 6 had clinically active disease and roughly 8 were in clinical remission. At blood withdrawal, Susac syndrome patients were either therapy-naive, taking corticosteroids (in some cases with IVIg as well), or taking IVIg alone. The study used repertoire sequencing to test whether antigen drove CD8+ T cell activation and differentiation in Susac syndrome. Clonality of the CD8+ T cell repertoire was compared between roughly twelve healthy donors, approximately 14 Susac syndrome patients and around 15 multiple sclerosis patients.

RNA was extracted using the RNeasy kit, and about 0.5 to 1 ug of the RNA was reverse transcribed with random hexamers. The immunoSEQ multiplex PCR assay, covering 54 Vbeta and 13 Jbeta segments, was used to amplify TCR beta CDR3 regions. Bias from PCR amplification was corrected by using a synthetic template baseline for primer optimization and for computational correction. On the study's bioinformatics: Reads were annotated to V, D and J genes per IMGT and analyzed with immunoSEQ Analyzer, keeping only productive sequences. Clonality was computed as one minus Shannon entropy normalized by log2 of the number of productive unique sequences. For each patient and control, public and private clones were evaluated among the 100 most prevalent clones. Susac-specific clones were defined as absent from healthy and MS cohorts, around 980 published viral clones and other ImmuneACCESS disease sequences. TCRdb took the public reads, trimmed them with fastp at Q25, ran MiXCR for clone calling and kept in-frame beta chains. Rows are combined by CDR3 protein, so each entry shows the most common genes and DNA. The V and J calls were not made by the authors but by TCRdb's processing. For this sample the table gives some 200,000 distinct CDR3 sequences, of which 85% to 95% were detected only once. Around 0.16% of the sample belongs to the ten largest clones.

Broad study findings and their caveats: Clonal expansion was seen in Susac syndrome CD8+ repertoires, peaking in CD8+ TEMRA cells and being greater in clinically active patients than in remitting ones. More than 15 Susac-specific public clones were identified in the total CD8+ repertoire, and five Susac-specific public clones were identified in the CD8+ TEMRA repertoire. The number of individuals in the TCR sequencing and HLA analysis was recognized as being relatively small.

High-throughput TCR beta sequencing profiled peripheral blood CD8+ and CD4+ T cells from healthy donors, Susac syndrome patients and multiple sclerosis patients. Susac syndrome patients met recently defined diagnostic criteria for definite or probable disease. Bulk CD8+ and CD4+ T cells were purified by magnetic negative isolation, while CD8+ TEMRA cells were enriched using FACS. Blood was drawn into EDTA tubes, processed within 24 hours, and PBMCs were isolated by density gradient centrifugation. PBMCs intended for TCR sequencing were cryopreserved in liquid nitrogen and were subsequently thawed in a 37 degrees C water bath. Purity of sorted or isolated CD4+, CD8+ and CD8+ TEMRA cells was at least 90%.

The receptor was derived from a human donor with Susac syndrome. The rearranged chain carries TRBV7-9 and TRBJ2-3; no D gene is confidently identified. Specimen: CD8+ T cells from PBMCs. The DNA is TGTGCCAGCACCTCTGGCGGAGGCACAGATACGCAGTATTTT. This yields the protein CASTSGGGTDTQYF. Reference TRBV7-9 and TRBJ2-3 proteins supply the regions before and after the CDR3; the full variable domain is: DTGVSQNPRHKITKRGQNVTFRCDPISEHNRLYWYRQTLGQGPEFLTYFQNEAQLEKSRLLSDRFSAERPKGSFSTLEIQRTEQGDSAMYLCASTSGGGTDTQYFGPGTRLTVL.